This T cell receptor (beta chain) appears in the sequencing data of a study of blood T cell repertoires in COVID-19. For the study at large: Samples came from the United States, Italy and Spain, spanning acute and convalescent COVID-19. The cDNA or gDNA used as material had been derived from T cells, B-cell-depleted T cells, or PBMCs.

Original processing notes: By means of reference gene primer amplification, nucleated cell counts were estimated. Sequencing was performed with immunoSEQ multiplex PCR; in TCRdb, only in-frame clones are kept and a portion is missing. From that table come the V and J calls and clone size; the DNA was used to work out D and trimming. The sample has 55,000 to 65,000 clones; 79% are singletons. CDR1 LNHDA and CDR2 SQIVND come from the germline V gene (reference sequence). Trimming cost V 6 bases and J 8 bases; bases outside gene matches: 7. This CDR3 is 13 amino acids long. The chain combines TRBV19 with TRBJ1-2; 9 positions agree with TRBD1. What was sequenced was peripheral blood. This sequence was found in a man aged 60-69 years with acute or convalescent COVID-19. The DNA of the CDR3 is TGTGCCAGTAGCTCCGGGACAGGGAGCGGCTACACCTTC. It specifies CASSSGTGSGYTF.